These 15 T cell receptor beta chains share one sample of origin, sequenced in a study of blood T cell repertoires in COVID-19. Sequenced by immunoSEQ multiplex PCR; TCRdb stores in-frame clones only, minus some. The profile shows a few hundred thousand clones, roughly 90% of them singletons. The sample comprised peripheral blood. Source of these receptors: a woman in her 30s with COVID-19, enrolled during active disease.

This chain uses TRBV19 with TRBJ1-6; 9 positions match TRBD1. The germline V gene encodes CDR1 LNHDA and CDR2 SQIVND (reference sequence). The length of the CDR3 is 15 residues. V lost 6 bases and J lost 6; bases outside the gene matches: 6. CDR3 amino acids: CASSGLTGGNSPLHF. The DNA for the CDR3 is TGTGCCAGTAGCGGATTGACAGGGGGTAATTCACCCCTCCACTTT.

The gene calls are TRBV5-4 and TRBJ2-5; D perhaps matches TRBD1 (7 bases). V gave up 7 bases and J gave up 3 bases, with 19 bases separating them. CDR3 length equals 15 residues. CDR1 is SGHNT and CDR2 is YYREEE in the germline V gene (reference sequence). The CDR3 here is CASAREGGGEETQYF. The CDR3 nucleotides are TGTGCCAGCGCTCGGGAAGGGGGCGGGGAAGAGACCCAGTACTTC.

The chain carries TRBV5-1 and TRBJ2-2, with TRBD2 identical over 8 bases. This CDR3 region has 16 residues. Unmatched junction bases numbered 10, after V lost 4 bases and J lost 5 bases. CDR1 and CDR2 from the germline V gene are SGHRS and YFSETQ. CDR3 nucleotide sequence: TGCGCCAGCAGCCCGCTGACTAGCGTAGGGACCGGGGAGCTGTTTTTT. Its translation is CASSPLTSVGTGELFF. The entire variable domain, with the rest obtained from reference TRBV5-1 and TRBJ2-2, is as follows: KAGVTQTPRYLIKTRGQQVTLSCSPISGHRSVSWYQQTPGQGLQFLFEYFSETQRNKGNFPGRFSGRQFSNSRSEMNVSTLELGDSALYLCASSPLTSVGTGELFFGEGSRLTVL.

The chain carries TRBV12-3 or TRBV12-4 and TRBJ2-1; TRBD1 is a possible D gene (5 bases). Trimming removed 1 base at V and 10 bases at J, with 8 bases between. The CDR3 is made up of 12 amino acids. This chain's CDR3 is CASSLGGWEQFF. CDR3 nucleotides: TGTGCCAGCAGTTTAGGGGGCTGGGAGCAGTTCTTC.

The gene calls are TRBV2 and TRBJ2-2; TRBD2 matches at 9 bases. This CDR3 is built from 15 residues. The V gene end was trimmed by 1 base and the J gene end by 6 bases; junction bases not matched to a gene: 3. Germline CDR1 is SNHLY and CDR2 is FYNNEI. The CDR3 sequence: CASSEDTSGSGELFF. The CDR3 nucleotides read TGTGCCAGCAGTGAAGACACTAGCGGGTCCGGGGAGCTGTTTTTT.

The chain employs TRBV24-1 and TRBJ2-3, with TRBD1 identical over 11 bases. Germline CDR1 reads KGHDR; CDR2 reads SFDVKD. V lost 3 bases, J lost 4 bases, and 5 bases stayed unmatched. The CDR3 sequence is 16 residues long. The chain's CDR3 is CATSDPGTGGSDTQYF. DNA of the CDR3: TGTGCCACCAGTGATCCCGGGACAGGGGGTTCAGATACGCAGTATTTT.

V gene TRBV11-2 combines with J gene TRBJ1-5; TRBD1 aligns across 7 bases. From germline, CDR1 is SGHAT and CDR2 FQNNGV. The junction had 6 bases not matched to a gene; V was cut back by 4 bases and J by 6 bases. The CDR3 has 14 amino acids. Here the CDR3 DNA reads TGTGCCAGCAGCTCCGAACAGGGGACTCAGCCCCAGCATTTT. This sequence encodes CASSSEQGTQPQHF.

The rearrangement joins TRBV5-6 to TRBJ1-1; 12 bases match TRBD1. V lost 4 bases, J lost 5 bases, and 3 bases stayed unmatched. The CDR3 is 14 residues long. Germline-derived CDR1 and CDR2 are SGHDT and YYEEEE. The CDR3 DNA follows: TGTGCCAGCAGCCTGGGACAGGGGGCAACTGAAGCTTTCTTT. It codes for CASSLGQGATEAFF.

The V and J genes are TRBV5-1 and TRBJ1-4, with 10 bases identical to TRBD1. The length of the CDR3 is 15 residues. CDR1 is SGHRS and CDR2 is YFSETQ in the germline V gene. V lost 6 bases to trimming and J lost 5 bases; unmatched junction nucleotides: 7. The CDR3 sequence: CASTGRTGGNEKLFF. The CDR3 nucleotides read TGCGCCAGCACCGGTCGGACAGGGGGAAATGAAAAACTGTTTTTT.

The gene calls are TRBV15 and TRBJ1-1; D gene ambiguous. The CDR3 sequence is 14 residues long. Trimming removed 3 bases at V and 0 bases at J, with 8 bases between. CDR1 and CDR2 (germline): LNHNV, YYDKDF (reference sequence). The CDR3 spells CATSSRGLNTEAFF. The CDR3 nucleotides read TGTGCCACCAGCAGCAGAGGATTGAACACTGAAGCTTTCTTT.

The chain recombines TRBV7-9 with TRBJ2-1; 8 bases align to TRBD1. Germline V gene sequence: CDR1 SEHNR, CDR2 FQNEAQ (reference sequence). V was pared by 5 bases and J by 5 bases, with 8 bases of the junction left unmatched. This CDR3 has 15 residues. This CDR3 reads CASSRTYRGDNEQFF. DNA of the CDR3: TGTGCCAGCAGCCGCACTTACAGGGGGGACAATGAGCAGTTCTTC.

The count of this clone is one. V gene TRBV11-2 combines with J gene TRBJ1-2; possible D gene TRBD1, 6 bases. Germline V gives CDR1 SGHAT, CDR2 FQNNGV. The CDR3 covers 13 residues. Trimming took 8 bases from V and 7 from J, leaving 17 bases between them. CDR3 nucleotide sequence: TGTGCCAGCGCCGCACAGGGCTTGGCTGGCTACACCTTC. This codes for CASAAQGLAGYTF.

The V call is TRBV6-2 or TRBV6-3, the J call TRBJ2-7; a weak D match, TRBD1 (5 bases). V lost 0 bases and J 1 base, leaving 10 bases between the germline ends. CDR1 MNHEY and CDR2 SVGEGT come from the germline V gene. This CDR3 is built from 15 residues. CDR3 sequence (DNA): TGTGCCAGCAGTTACTCCAGGGTCGTATCCTACGAGCAGTACGTC. Its protein is CASSYSRVVSYEQYV.

The gene calls are TRBV24-1 and TRBJ2-6; D is undetermined. The CDR3 totals 14 residues. Trimming shortened V by 5 bases and J by 0 bases, and 4 bases separated the two germline ends. Germline V gene lookup returns CDR1 KGHDR and CDR2 SFDVKD. CDR3 sequence reads: CATSGHSGANVLTF. The CDR3 nucleotides read TGTGCCACCAGTGGACACTCTGGGGCCAACGTCCTGACTTTC.

This clone occurred once. One junction end does not reproduce the germline sequence, and a read error may be involved. V usage is TRBV9 and J usage is TRBJ1-2; TRBD1 might be the D (6 bases). Germline V CDR1 and CDR2: SGDLS, YYNGEE. This CDR3 contains 13 residues. The CDR3 nucleotides are TGTGCCAGCAGCGTAGCTACGAGCGGGGGCCCTGCCTTC. Translated, it gives CASSVATSGGPAF. The variable domain in full, with the rest retrieved from reference TRBV9 and TRBJ1-2, is DSGVTQTPKHLITATGQRVTLRCSPRSGDLSVYWYQQSLDQGLQFLIQYYNGEERAKGNILERFSAQQFPDLHSELNLSSLELGDSALYFCASSVATSGGPAFGSGTRLTVV.